These T cell receptor beta chains were read from a single sample in a study of T cell responses to AZD1222 COVID-19 vaccine. The repertoire was sequenced with immunoSEQ multiplex PCR; TCRdb's copy has only in-frame clones and lacks some. The table records fewer than 55,000 clones, 65% to 80% of them present only once. The sequencing here drew on peripheral blood, taken on day 0 of MenACWY control vaccination. The receptors here all came from an adult in good health. Both conserved end residues are part of each CDR3. Some rows have no size entry. The others give once, few or many, or a class for an expanded clone.

TRBJ1-6,TRBV7-2,NA,CASSLDRQGSSPLHF
TRBJ2-2,TRBV6-5,NA,CASSYGPGELFF
TRBJ2-5,TRBV28,once,CASSFLRGQETQYF
TRBJ1-5,TRBV6-5,NA,CASRNKDYSNQPQHF
TRBJ1-1,TRBV6-5,NA,CASRYGGNTEAFF
TRBJ2-3,TRBV11-2,NA,CASSLRGRLLTDTQYF
TRBJ1-2,TRBV5-6,once,CASSAPGTGIGGYTF
TRBJ1-6,TRBV27,NA,CASSLYLGLDSPLHF
TRBJ2-3,TRBV3-1/TRBV3-2,NA,CASSPYNLADTQYF
TRBJ2-3,TRBV21-1,NA,CASSKVVKGRTDTQYF